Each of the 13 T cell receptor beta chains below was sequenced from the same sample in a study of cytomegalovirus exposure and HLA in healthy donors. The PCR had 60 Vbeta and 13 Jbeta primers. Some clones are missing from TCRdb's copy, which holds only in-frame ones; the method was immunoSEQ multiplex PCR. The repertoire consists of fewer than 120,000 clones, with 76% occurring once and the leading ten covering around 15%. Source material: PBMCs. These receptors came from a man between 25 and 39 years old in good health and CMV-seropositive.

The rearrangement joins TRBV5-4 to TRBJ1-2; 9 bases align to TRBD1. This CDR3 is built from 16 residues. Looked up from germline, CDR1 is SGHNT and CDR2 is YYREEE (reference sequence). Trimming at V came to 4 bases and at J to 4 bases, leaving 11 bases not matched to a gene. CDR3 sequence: CASSPSRTGEGYGYTF. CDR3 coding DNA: TGTGCCAGCAGCCCGTCACGGACAGGGGAAGGCTATGGCTACACCTTC.

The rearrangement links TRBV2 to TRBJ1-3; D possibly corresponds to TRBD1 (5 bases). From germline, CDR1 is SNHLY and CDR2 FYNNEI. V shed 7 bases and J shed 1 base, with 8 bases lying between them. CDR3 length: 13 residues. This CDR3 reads CASIQESGNTIYF. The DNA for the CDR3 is TGTGCCAGCATACAGGAATCTGGAAACACCATATATTTT.

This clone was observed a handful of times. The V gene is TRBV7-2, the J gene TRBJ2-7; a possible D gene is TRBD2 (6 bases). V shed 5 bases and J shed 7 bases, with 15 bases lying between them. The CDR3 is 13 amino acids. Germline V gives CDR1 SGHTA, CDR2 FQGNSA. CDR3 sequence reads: CASSLGTAGEQYF. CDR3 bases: TGTGCCAGCAGCCTAGGGACTGCTGGGGAGCAGTACTTC.

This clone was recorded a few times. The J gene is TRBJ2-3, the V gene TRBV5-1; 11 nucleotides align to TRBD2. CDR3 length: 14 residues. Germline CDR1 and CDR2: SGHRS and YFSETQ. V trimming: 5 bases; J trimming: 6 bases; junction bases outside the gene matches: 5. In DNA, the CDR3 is TGCGCCAGCAGATATAGCGGGGGGGCGGATACGCAGTATTTT. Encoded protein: CASRYSGGADTQYF.

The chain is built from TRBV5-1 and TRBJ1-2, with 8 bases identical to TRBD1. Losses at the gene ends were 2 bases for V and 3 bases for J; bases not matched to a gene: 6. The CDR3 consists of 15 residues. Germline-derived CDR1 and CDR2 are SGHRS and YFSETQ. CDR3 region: CASSFRQGSDYGYTF. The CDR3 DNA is TGCGCCAGCAGCTTTCGACAGGGGAGCGACTATGGCTACACCTTC.

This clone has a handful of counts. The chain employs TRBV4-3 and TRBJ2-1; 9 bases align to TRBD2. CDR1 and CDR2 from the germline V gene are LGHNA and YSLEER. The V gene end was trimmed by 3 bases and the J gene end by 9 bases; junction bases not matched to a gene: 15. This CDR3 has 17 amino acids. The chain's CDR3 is CASSQEPPRLAAFEQFF. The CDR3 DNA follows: TGCGCCAGCAGCCAGGAACCTCCGAGACTAGCGGCCTTTGAGCAGTTCTTC.

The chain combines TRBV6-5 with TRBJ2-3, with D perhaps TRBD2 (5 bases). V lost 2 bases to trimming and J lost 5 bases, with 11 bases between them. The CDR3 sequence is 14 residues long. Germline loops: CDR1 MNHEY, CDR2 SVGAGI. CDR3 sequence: CASSYPSRGDTQYF. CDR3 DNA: TGTGCCAGCAGTTACCCAAGCCGGGGAGATACGCAGTATTTT.

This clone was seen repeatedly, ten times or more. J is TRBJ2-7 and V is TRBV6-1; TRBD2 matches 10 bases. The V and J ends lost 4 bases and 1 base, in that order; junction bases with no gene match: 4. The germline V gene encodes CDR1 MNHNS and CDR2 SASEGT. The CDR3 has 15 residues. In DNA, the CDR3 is TGTGCCAGCAGTGGCCTAGCGGGGGCATCCTACGAGCAGTACTTC. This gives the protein CASSGLAGASYEQYF.

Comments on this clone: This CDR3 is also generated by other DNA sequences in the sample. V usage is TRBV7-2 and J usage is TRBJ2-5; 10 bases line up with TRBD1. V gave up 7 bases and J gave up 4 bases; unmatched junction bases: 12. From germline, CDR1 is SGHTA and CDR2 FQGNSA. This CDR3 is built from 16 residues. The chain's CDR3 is CASTRDRGAPGETQYF. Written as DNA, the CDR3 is TGTGCCAGCACAAGGGACAGGGGAGCACCCGGAGAGACCCAGTACTTC.

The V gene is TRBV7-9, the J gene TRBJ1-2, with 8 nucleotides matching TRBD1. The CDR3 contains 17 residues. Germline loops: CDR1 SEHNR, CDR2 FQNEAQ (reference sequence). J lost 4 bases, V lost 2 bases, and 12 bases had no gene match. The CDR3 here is CASSLQSPGQASYGYTF. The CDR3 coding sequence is TGTGCCAGCAGCTTACAATCGCCGGGACAGGCTTCCTATGGCTACACCTTC.

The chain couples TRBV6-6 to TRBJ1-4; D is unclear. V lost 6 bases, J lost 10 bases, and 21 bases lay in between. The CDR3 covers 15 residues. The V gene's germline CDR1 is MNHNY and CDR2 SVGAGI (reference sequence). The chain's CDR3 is CASSRPGDIEGKLFF. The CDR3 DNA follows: TGTGCCAGCAGCCGACCTGGGGATATAGAGGGAAAACTGTTTTTT.

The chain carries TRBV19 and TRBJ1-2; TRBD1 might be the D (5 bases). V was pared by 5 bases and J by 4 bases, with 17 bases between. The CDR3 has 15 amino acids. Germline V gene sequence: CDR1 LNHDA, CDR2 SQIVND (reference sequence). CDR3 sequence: CASSARDSRAYGYTF. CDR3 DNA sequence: TGTGCCAGTAGTGCTCGGGACTCCAGGGCCTATGGCTACACCTTC.

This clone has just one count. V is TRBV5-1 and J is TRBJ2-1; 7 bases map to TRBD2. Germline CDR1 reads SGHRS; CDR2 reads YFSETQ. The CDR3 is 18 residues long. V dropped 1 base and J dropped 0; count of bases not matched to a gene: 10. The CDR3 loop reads CASSLWGGLPSSYNEQFF. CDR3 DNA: TGCGCCAGCAGCTTGTGGGGGGGACTACCCAGCTCCTACAATGAGCAGTTCTTC. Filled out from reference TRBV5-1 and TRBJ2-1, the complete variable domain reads KAGVTQTPRYLIKTRGQQVTLSCSPISGHRSVSWYQQTPGQGLQFLFEYFSETQRNKGNFPGRFSGRQFSNSRSEMNVSTLELGDSALYLCASSLWGGLPSSYNEQFFGPGTRLTVL.